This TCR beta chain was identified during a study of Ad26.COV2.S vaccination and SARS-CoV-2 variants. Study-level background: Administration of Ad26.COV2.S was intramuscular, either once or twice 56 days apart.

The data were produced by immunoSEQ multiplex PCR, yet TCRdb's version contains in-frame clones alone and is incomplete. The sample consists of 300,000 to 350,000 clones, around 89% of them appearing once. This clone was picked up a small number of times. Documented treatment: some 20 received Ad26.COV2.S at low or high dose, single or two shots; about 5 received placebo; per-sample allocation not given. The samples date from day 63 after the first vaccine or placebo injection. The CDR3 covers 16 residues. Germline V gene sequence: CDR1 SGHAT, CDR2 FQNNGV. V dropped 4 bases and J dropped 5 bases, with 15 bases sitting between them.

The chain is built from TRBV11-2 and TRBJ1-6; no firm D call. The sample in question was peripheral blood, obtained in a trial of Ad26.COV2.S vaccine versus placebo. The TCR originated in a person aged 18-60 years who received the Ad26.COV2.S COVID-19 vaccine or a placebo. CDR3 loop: CASSSDEWRNNSPLHF. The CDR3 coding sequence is TGTGCCAGCAGCTCTGATGAATGGAGAAATAATTCACCCCTCCACTTT.